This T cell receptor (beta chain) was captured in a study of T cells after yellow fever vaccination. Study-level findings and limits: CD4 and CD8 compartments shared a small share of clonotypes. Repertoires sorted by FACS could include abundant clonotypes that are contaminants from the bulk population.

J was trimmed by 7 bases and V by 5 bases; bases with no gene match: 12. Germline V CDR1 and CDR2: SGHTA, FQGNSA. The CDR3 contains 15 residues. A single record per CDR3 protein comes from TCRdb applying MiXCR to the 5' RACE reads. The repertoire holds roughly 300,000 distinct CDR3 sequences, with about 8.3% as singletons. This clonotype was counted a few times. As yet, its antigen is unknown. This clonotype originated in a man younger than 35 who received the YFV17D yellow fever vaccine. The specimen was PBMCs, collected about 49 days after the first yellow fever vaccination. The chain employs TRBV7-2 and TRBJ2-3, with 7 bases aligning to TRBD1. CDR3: CASSVLQTGSHTQYF. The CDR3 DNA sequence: TGTGCCAGCAGCGTCCTCCAGACAGGGTCTCATACGCAGTATTTT.